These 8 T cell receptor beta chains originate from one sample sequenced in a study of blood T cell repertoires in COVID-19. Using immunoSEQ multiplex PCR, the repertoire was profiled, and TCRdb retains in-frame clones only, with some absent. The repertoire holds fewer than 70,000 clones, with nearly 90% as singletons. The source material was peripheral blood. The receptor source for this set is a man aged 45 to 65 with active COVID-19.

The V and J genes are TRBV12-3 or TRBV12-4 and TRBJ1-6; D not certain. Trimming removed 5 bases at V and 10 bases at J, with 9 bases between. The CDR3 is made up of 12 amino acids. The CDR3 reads CASSPVGSPLHF. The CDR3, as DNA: TGTGCCAGCAGTCCCGTTGGCTCACCCCTCCACTTT.

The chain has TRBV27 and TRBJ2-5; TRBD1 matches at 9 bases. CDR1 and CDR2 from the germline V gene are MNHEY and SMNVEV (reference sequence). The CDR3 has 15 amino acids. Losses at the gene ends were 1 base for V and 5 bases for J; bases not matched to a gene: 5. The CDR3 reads CASSLLGQGGETQYF. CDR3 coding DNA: TGTGCCAGCAGTTTATTGGGACAGGGAGGGGAGACCCAGTACTTC.

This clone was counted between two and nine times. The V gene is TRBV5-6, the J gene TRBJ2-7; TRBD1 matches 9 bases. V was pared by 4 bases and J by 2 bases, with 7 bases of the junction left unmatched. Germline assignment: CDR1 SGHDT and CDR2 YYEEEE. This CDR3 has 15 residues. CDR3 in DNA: TGTGCCAGCAGCGAGGGACAGGGTCGCCCCTACGAGCAGTACTTC. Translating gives CASSEGQGRPYEQYF.

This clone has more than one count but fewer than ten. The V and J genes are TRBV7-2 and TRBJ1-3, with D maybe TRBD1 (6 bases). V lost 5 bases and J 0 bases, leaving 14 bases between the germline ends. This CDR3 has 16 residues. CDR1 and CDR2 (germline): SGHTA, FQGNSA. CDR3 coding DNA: TGTGCCAGCAGCCTTGACAGGTTGGGCTCTGGAAACACCATATATTTT. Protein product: CASSLDRLGSGNTIYF.

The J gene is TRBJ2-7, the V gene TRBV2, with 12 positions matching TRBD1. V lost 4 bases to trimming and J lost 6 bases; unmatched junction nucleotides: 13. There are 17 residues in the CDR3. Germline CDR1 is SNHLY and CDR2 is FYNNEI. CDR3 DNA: TGTGCCAGCAGTGCACAATTGGCCGGGACAGGGGGCACCGAGCAGTACTTC. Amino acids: CASSAQLAGTGGTEQYF. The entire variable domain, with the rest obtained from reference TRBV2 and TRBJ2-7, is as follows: EPEVTQTPSHQVTQMGQEVILRCVPISNHLYFYWYRQILGQKVEFLVSFYNNEISEKSEIFDDQFSVERPDGSNFTLKIRSTKLEDSAMYFCASSAQLAGTGGTEQYFGPGTRLTVT.

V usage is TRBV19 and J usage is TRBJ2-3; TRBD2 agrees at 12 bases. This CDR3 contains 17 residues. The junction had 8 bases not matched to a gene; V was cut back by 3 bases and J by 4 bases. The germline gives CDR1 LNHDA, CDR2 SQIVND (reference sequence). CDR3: CASSMAPLAGGSDTQYF. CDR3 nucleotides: TGTGCCAGTAGTATGGCCCCACTAGCGGGGGGATCAGATACGCAGTATTTT.

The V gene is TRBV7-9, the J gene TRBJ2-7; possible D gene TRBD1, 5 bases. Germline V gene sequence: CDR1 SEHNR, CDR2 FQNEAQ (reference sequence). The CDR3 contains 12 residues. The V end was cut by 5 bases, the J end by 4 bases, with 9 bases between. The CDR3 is CASSQQGYEQYF. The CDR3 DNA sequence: TGTGCCAGCAGCCAGCAGGGTTACGAGCAGTACTTC.

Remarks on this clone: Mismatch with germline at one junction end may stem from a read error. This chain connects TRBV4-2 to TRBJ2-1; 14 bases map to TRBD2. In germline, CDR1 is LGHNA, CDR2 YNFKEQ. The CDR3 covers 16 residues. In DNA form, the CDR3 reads TGTGCCGGCAGCCAAGACGGGACTAGCGGGGGAAATGAGCAGTTCTTC. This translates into CAGSQDGTSGGNEQFF.